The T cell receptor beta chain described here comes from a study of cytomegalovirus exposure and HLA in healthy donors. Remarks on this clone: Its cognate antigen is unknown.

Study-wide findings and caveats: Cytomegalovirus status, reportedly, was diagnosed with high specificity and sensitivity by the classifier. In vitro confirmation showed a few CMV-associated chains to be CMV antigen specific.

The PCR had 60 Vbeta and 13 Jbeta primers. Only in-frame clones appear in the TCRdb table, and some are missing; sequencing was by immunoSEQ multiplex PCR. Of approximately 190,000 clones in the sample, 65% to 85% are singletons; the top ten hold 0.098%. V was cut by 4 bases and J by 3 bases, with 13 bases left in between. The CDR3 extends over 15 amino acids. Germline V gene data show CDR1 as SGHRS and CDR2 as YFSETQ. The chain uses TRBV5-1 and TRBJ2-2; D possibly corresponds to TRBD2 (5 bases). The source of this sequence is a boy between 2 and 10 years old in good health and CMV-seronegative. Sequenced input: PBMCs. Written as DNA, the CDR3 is TGCGCCAGCAGCCTGGAAAGAGGGTACACCGGGGAGCTGTTTTTT. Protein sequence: CASSLERGYTGELFF.